The rows below give T cell receptor beta chains drawn from one sample of a study of read filtering for tumor transcriptome and immune sequencing. TCRdb re-called the reads with MiXCR, one entry per CDR3 protein. Of around 23,000 distinct CDR3 sequences in the sample, 22% were seen once. The sample was a population of CD138-negative cells sorted from bone marrow. The receptors stem from a donor aged 40 or over with multiple myeloma. Both conserved end residues are part of each CDR3. Fields, in order: J gene, CDR3 length, V gene, clone size, CDR3 protein. A clone size is listed for some rows: how often the clone was seen (once, few, many), or a class if it is expanded.

j_gene: TRBJ2-6; len: 16; v_gene: TRBV28; abundance: many; CDR3aa: CASSPTGISGANVLTF
j_gene: TRBJ1-1; len: 13; v_gene: TRBV7-2; abundance: few; CDR3aa: CASSPPKRVEAFF
j_gene: TRBJ1-5; len: 13; v_gene: TRBV18; abundance: many; CDR3aa: CASSPGLDQPQHF
j_gene: TRBJ2-1; len: 14; v_gene: TRBV7-9; abundance: few; CDR3aa: CASSLAGVYNEQFF
j_gene: TRBJ2-5; len: 13; v_gene: TRBV10-1; abundance: many; CDR3aa: CASSDGTKETQYF
j_gene: TRBJ2-1; len: 11; v_gene: TRBV2; abundance: many; CDR3aa: CASSELDEQFF
j_gene: TRBJ2-5; len: 12; v_gene: TRBV29-1; abundance: many; CDR3aa: CSVVAGRETQYF
j_gene: TRBJ2-5; len: 12; v_gene: TRBV19; abundance: few; CDR3aa: CASSRNRETQYF
j_gene: TRBJ1-3; len: 15; v_gene: TRBV10-3; abundance: many; CDR3aa: CAIRDGTASGNTIYF
j_gene: TRBJ2-5; len: 16; v_gene: TRBV7-6; abundance: NA; CDR3aa: CASSLEGSGGVETQYF
j_gene: TRBJ2-3; len: 15; v_gene: TRBV5-1; abundance: many; CDR3aa: CASSTERGDTDTQYF
j_gene: TRBJ2-1; len: 13; v_gene: TRBV3-1; abundance: NA; CDR3aa: CASSRPGSDEQFF
j_gene: TRBJ1-5; len: 13; v_gene: TRBV19; abundance: many; CDR3aa: CASSISRDQPQHF
j_gene: TRBJ2-3; len: 14; v_gene: TRBV10-3; abundance: few; CDR3aa: CAISTSSTDSRLYF
j_gene: TRBJ1-4; len: 16; v_gene: TRBV14; abundance: NA; CDR3aa: CASSPAGRGFREKLFF
j_gene: TRBJ1-1; len: 14; v_gene: TRBV19; abundance: NA; CDR3aa: CASSLGQGITEAFF
j_gene: TRBJ1-3; len: 17; v_gene: TRBV7-8; abundance: few; CDR3aa: CASSLVGRTSSGNTIYF
j_gene: TRBJ1-1; len: 13; v_gene: TRBV7-2; abundance: many; CDR3aa: CASRPDRSGTTFF
j_gene: TRBJ1-5; len: 13; v_gene: TRBV7-2; abundance: many; CDR3aa: CASSLQNDQPQHF
j_gene: TRBJ2-3; len: 17; v_gene: TRBV4-2; abundance: few; CDR3aa: CASSPNSGTGGLNTQYF
j_gene: TRBJ2-3; len: 15; v_gene: TRBV7-8; abundance: few; CDR3aa: CASGPGTLSSDTQYF
j_gene: TRBJ1-2; len: 13; v_gene: TRBV2; abundance: once; CDR3aa: CASSSGTSYGYTF
j_gene: TRBJ1-1; len: 15; v_gene: TRBV5-4; abundance: many; CDR3aa: CATAEPTGAHTEAFF
j_gene: TRBJ2-1; len: 19; v_gene: TRBV3-1; abundance: many; CDR3aa: CASSQDGLAVRSSYNEQFF
j_gene: TRBJ1-4; len: 14; v_gene: TRBV5-1; abundance: few; CDR3aa: CASSLAGAGEKLFF
j_gene: TRBJ2-4; len: 12; v_gene: TRBV18; abundance: few; CDR3aa: CASSPSLELQYF
j_gene: TRBJ1-1; len: 17; v_gene: TRBV6-2/TRBV6-3; abundance: many; CDR3aa: CASSYPTGGKMNTEAFF
j_gene: TRBJ2-7; len: 16; v_gene: TRBV4-2; abundance: many; CDR3aa: CASSQEAGLDSYEQYF
j_gene: TRBJ2-5; len: 16; v_gene: TRBV7-2; abundance: few; CDR3aa: CASSLVASGGGETQYF
j_gene: TRBJ2-7; len: 15; v_gene: TRBV7-2; abundance: many; CDR3aa: CASSVGGGTYYEQYF
j_gene: TRBJ2-1; len: 16; v_gene: TRBV3-1; abundance: many; CDR3aa: CASSQDRRGLLDEQFF
j_gene: TRBJ2-7; len: 12; v_gene: TRBV27; abundance: once; CDR3aa: CASRTGAHEQYF
j_gene: TRBJ2-5; len: 17; v_gene: TRBV6-2/TRBV6-3; abundance: NA; CDR3aa: CASSCSQHFDSEETQYF